This T cell receptor (beta chain) was identified in a study of CD4 T cells in relation to SARS-CoV-2 and coronaviruses. The repertoire was sequenced with immunoSEQ multiplex PCR; TCRdb's copy has only in-frame clones and lacks some. The sample yields 38,000 or so clones, approximately 80% seen once. A remark on this clone: Its antigen is currently unknown.

Trimming removed 6 bases at V and 5 bases at J, with 11 bases between. CDR3 length equals 13 residues. The V gene's germline CDR1 is MDHEN and CDR2 SYDVKM. This sequence originates from an adult with COVID-19. The sequencing sample was made of memory CD4+ T cells from PBMCs, cultured in vitro. This sequence joins TRBV28 and TRBJ1-3; D not certain. The CDR3 DNA reads TGTGCCAGCAGCGGGCAAGCCAGAAACACCATATATTTT. Protein sequence: CASSGQARNTIYF.